This T cell receptor (beta chain) was profiled in a study of T-cell memory formation after mild COVID-19. General study points: Second-wave clones with a day 37 peak had unconfirmed SARS-CoV-2 specificity. Contracting CD8+ clones were enriched in EMRA, CD4+ mainly in CM and EM.

Regarding this clonotype: Its antigen remains unknown.

Libraries for TCRalpha and TCRbeta carried sample barcodes and unique molecular identifiers via 5'RACE. From the 5' RACE reads, TCRdb called clonotypes with MiXCR, one entry per CDR3 protein. The profile shows roughly 480,000 distinct CDR3 sequences, more than 20% of them singletons. V shed 3 bases and J 4 bases; nucleotides not matched to a gene: 4. The CDR3 is made up of 14 amino acids. Germline-derived CDR1 and CDR2 are ENHRY and SYGVKD. Sequencing was done on a sample of PBMCs or a T cell subset sorted from them (not recorded which). The chain is built from TRBV10-3 and TRBJ2-7; 9 positions match TRBD1. The sequence derives from an adult woman who had mild COVID-19 (a few samples of this study predate the infection). Cell type and time point are not known. CDR3 sequence reads: CAISDPGQGYEQYF. The DNA for the CDR3 is TGTGCCATCAGTGACCCGGGACAGGGATACGAGCAGTACTTC.